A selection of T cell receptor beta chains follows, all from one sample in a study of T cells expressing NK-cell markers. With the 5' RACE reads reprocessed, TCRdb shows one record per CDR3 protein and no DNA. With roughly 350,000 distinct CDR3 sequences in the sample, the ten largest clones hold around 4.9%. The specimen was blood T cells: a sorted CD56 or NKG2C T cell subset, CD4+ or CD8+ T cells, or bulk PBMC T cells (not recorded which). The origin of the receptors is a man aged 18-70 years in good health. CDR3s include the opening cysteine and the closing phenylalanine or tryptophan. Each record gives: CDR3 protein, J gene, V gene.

CDR3 protein: CASSRATGSETQYF; J gene: TRBJ2-5; V gene: TRBV18
CDR3 protein: CASSMAGGMTQYF; J gene: TRBJ2-3; V gene: TRBV19
CDR3 protein: CASSPTGTSNQPQHF; J gene: TRBJ1-5; V gene: TRBV7-9
CDR3 protein: CASSLEQGRGYTF; J gene: TRBJ1-2; V gene: TRBV18
CDR3 protein: CSVSKTGGTYGYTF; J gene: TRBJ1-2; V gene: TRBV29-1
CDR3 protein: CASSPGQGRTTNEKLFF; J gene: TRBJ1-4; V gene: TRBV18
CDR3 protein: CASSQLTGLLGDTEAFF; J gene: TRBJ1-1; V gene: TRBV14
CDR3 protein: CASSYRFDGYTF; J gene: TRBJ1-2; V gene: TRBV12-3/TRBV12-4
CDR3 protein: CASSPGQGRNTIYF; J gene: TRBJ1-3; V gene: TRBV3-1
CDR3 protein: CAISVSSGVGEQFF; J gene: TRBJ2-1; V gene: TRBV10-3
CDR3 protein: CASSTSGRNEKLFF; J gene: TRBJ1-4; V gene: TRBV18
CDR3 protein: CASRDPAGNTIYF; J gene: TRBJ1-3; V gene: TRBV6-6
CDR3 protein: CASRGLRNSPLHF; J gene: TRBJ1-6; V gene: TRBV28
CDR3 protein: CASRGQGGILYEQYF; J gene: TRBJ2-7; V gene: TRBV6-1
CDR3 protein: CASSYGLGQPLGEQYF; J gene: TRBJ2-7; V gene: TRBV6-5
CDR3 protein: CASTQTDTQYF; J gene: TRBJ2-3; V gene: TRBV2
CDR3 protein: CASSPGPGQGSGNTIYF; J gene: TRBJ1-3; V gene: TRBV5-1
CDR3 protein: CASSLRGRESQPQHF; J gene: TRBJ1-5; V gene: TRBV12-3/TRBV12-4
CDR3 protein: CASSPPQGRTTDTQYF; J gene: TRBJ2-3; V gene: TRBV18
CDR3 protein: CASFRTGEDEQYF; J gene: TRBJ2-7; V gene: TRBV5-1
CDR3 protein: CASNQVAGGLTDTQYF; J gene: TRBJ2-3; V gene: TRBV6-1
CDR3 protein: CASSPSNGYEKLFF; J gene: TRBJ1-4; V gene: TRBV3-1